These 7 T cell receptor beta chains share one sample of origin, sequenced in a study of control samples from healthy donors and cancer patients. Some clones are missing from TCRdb's copy, which holds only in-frame ones; the method was immunoSEQ multiplex PCR. The sample lists about 84,000 clones; around 91% were seen once. Source material: blood. Every receptor here comes from a man under 40 in good health.

The chain combines TRBV28 with TRBJ1-4, with a weak D call TRBD1 (6 bases). Germline CDR1 is MDHEN and CDR2 is SYDVKM. Trimming stripped 5 bases from V and 8 bases from J, with 15 bases between. The CDR3 loop spans 14 amino acids. CDR3 coding DNA: TGTGCCAGCAGTGGGGGGGCGCAAAGCGAAAAACTGTTTTTT. Residues: CASSGGAQSEKLFF.

The V gene is TRBV4-1, the J gene TRBJ2-3; a weak D match, TRBD2 (6 bases). Trimming took off 2 bases at V and 10 bases at J, with 16 bases between the two ends. The CDR3 loop spans 14 amino acids. Germline V gives CDR1 MGHRA, CDR2 YSYEKL. The CDR3 DNA is TGCGCCAGCAGCCAATGGTCCCGACTAGTTGCGCAGTATTTT. Protein product: CASSQWSRLVAQYF.

The table lists this clone with a count of one. CDR3 nucleotides: TGCGCCAGCAGCTTGGGGGGGACAGGGGATCCAAATACGCAGTATTTT. This gives the protein CASSLGGTGDPNTQYF. The chain couples TRBV5-1 to TRBJ2-3; 10 bases are a match to TRBD1. Germline assignment: CDR1 SGHRS and CDR2 YFSETQ. This CDR3 region has 16 residues. Trimming cost V 0 bases and J 7 bases; bases outside gene matches: 8.

This chain uses TRBV7-2 with TRBJ1-1; 9 bases match TRBD1. This CDR3 contains 15 residues. V gave up 1 base and J gave up 10 bases; unmatched junction bases: 10. Per germline, CDR1 SGHTA and CDR2 FQGNSA. This chain's CDR3 is CASSLGDRDGAVAFF. CDR3 sequence (DNA): TGTGCCAGCAGCTTAGGGGACAGGGATGGCGCGGTAGCTTTCTTT.

The gene calls are TRBV30 and TRBJ1-6; tentative D call: TRBD1 (6 bases). The CDR3 runs 17 residues. The V gene lost 2 bases and the J gene lost 0 bases, with 14 bases spanning the gap. Germline V gene lookup returns CDR1 GTSNPN and CDR2 SVGIG (reference sequence). The CDR3 region is CAWSLSGASSYNSPLHF. As DNA, the CDR3 is TGTGCCTGGAGTTTGTCAGGGGCAAGCTCCTATAATTCACCCCTCCACTTT.

The gene calls are TRBV30 and TRBJ1-1; D might be TRBD1 (5 bases). CDR1 GTSNPN and CDR2 SVGIG come from the germline V gene (reference sequence). Trimming removed 6 bases at V and 0 bases at J, with 11 bases between. This CDR3 has 13 residues. The CDR3 DNA reads TGTGCCTGTACTCAGGGAGTGAACACTGAAGCTTTCTTT. Encoded protein: CACTQGVNTEAFF.

The rearrangement links TRBV7-8 to TRBJ2-1, with 9 bases lining up with TRBD2. There are 18 residues in the CDR3. J gave up 2 bases and V 5 bases, and 13 bases lay outside the gene matches. Germline values: CDR1 SGHVS, CDR2 FQNEAQ. CDR3 region: CASSTRLLAGRTYNEQFF. In DNA, the CDR3 is TGTGCCAGCAGCACTCGACTCCTAGCGGGGCGGACCTACAATGAGCAGTTCTTC.